This is a list of T cell receptor beta chains from one sample in a study of T cell responses to AZD1222 COVID-19 vaccine. Using immunoSEQ multiplex PCR, the repertoire was profiled, and TCRdb retains in-frame clones only, with some absent. The table lists 120,000 or so clones, 80% to 95% of them singletons. The sequenced sample was peripheral blood, obtained on day 0 of AZD1222 vaccination. The receptors shown here come from an adult in good health. The CDR3 runs from the conserved cysteine through the conserved F or W. Each record gives: D gene, V gene, J gene, CDR3 DNA, CDR3 protein. The D gene is left open where the match is weak.

d_gene: -; v_gene: TRBV2; j_gene: TRBJ1-5; CDR3nt: TGTGCCAGCAGTGACCTCTATAGCAATCAGCCCCAGCATTTT; CDR3aa: CASSDLYSNQPQHF
d_gene: -; v_gene: TRBV7-8; j_gene: TRBJ2-5; CDR3nt: TGTGCCAGCAGCTCATCCGGAGGAACCCAAGAGACCCAGTACTTC; CDR3aa: CASSSSGGTQETQYF
d_gene: TRBD1; v_gene: TRBV5-4; j_gene: TRBJ1-2; CDR3nt: TGTGCCAGCAGTTCCGGGACAGGGACCCGCTATGGCTACACCTTC; CDR3aa: CASSSGTGTRYGYTF
d_gene: -; v_gene: TRBV6-5; j_gene: TRBJ1-4; CDR3nt: TGTGCCAGCGAAGTCGACATTGGACCCGAAAAACTGTTTTTT; CDR3aa: CASEVDIGPEKLFF
d_gene: TRBD1; v_gene: TRBV29-1; j_gene: TRBJ1-2; CDR3nt: TGCAGCGTGGCAACAGGGGACGGCTATGGCTACACCTTC; CDR3aa: CSVATGDGYGYTF
d_gene: -; v_gene: TRBV12-2; j_gene: TRBJ2-7; CDR3nt: TGTAAGGGGTGCGAGCAGTACTTC; CDR3aa: CKGCEQYF
d_gene: -; v_gene: TRBV27; j_gene: TRBJ2-7; CDR3nt: TGTGCCAGCAGTTTGGGTTACGAGCAGTACTTC; CDR3aa: CASSLGYEQYF
d_gene: -; v_gene: TRBV3-1/TRBV3-2; j_gene: TRBJ2-7; CDR3nt: TGTGCCAGCAGCCAAGTGGAGGGCGAGCAGTACTTC; CDR3aa: CASSQVEGEQYF
d_gene: -; v_gene: TRBV12-3/TRBV12-4; j_gene: TRBJ1-6; CDR3nt: TGTGCCAGCAGTGAGAATTCACCCCTCCACTTT; CDR3aa: CASSENSPLHF
d_gene: -; v_gene: TRBV3-1/TRBV3-2; j_gene: TRBJ1-6; CDR3nt: TGTGCCAGCAGCCGCTCCCCAGGCGGGGTTAATTCACCCCTCCACTTT; CDR3aa: CASSRSPGGVNSPLHF